A selection of T cell receptor beta chains follows, all from one sample in a study of blood T cell repertoires in COVID-19. Sequenced by immunoSEQ multiplex PCR; TCRdb stores in-frame clones only, minus some. Altogether 110,000 to 150,000 clones are present, over 70% being singletons, with the ten largest covering 44%. Sequencing was carried out using peripheral blood. Receptors originate from a human donor in a cohort sampled during active COVID-19. Each CDR3 is given with its conserved first and last residue. A D gene is named only where the DNA matches it firmly.

14	TRBV19	TRBJ1-2	NA	CASSPGDGNYGYTF	TGTGCCAGTAGCCCTGGAGACGGGAACTATGGCTACACCTTC
14	TRBV5-4	TRBJ1-2	NA	CASSSRTAVYGYTF	TGTGCCAGCAGCTCCCGGACAGCAGTCTATGGCTACACCTTC
16	TRBV19	TRBJ2-2	NA	CASSISTASPSGELFF	TGTGCCAGTAGTATTTCAACAGCTTCTCCGTCCGGGGAGCTGTTTTTT
14	TRBV5-1	TRBJ2-3	NA	CASSLWGSSDTQYF	TGCGCCAGCAGCTTGTGGGGCAGCTCAGATACGCAGTATTTT
13	TRBV7-3	TRBJ2-2	NA	CASSLRGTGELFF	TGTGCCAGCAGCTTAAGAGGAACCGGGGAGCTGTTTTTT
15	TRBV7-2	TRBJ1-2	TRBD1	CASSLGTAYYYGYTF	TGTGCCAGCAGCTTGGGGACAGCTTATTACTATGGCTACACCTTC
17	TRBV16	TRBJ2-6	TRBD1	CASSPPTGGTGANVLTF	TGTGCCAGCAGCCCACCGACAGGGGGCACTGGGGCCAACGTCCTGACTTTC
11	TRBV12-3/TRBV12-4	TRBJ2-4	NA	CASSLTGNQYF	TGTGCCAGCAGTTTAACGGGAAATCAGTACTTC
14	TRBV18	TRBJ2-4	NA	CASSPLPRGNIQYF	TGTGCCAGCTCACCCCTCCCTAGGGGAAACATTCAGTACTTC
15	TRBV7-9	TRBJ1-3	NA	CASSSRDVSGNTIYF	TGTGCCAGCAGCTCCAGGGATGTGAGTGGAAACACCATATATTTT
15	TRBV7-3	TRBJ2-3	NA	CASSLAGIVTDTQYF	TGTGCCAGCAGCTTGGCGGGGATCGTCACAGATACGCAGTATTTT
14	TRBV9	TRBJ1-2	NA	CASSPGGNYAGYTF	TGTGCCAGCAGCCCGGGGGGGAACTATGCTGGCTACACCTTC
13	TRBV6-4	TRBJ2-1	TRBD2	CASSEETGTSIFF	TGTGCCAGCAGTGAGGAAACCGGGACTAGCATATTCTTC
13	TRBV5-1	TRBJ2-7	TRBD1	CASSVGGGLEQYF	TGCGCCAGCAGCGTAGGGGGCGGGCTCGAGCAGTACTTC
15	TRBV9	TRBJ2-5	TRBD2	CAKAGQRGDPRTQYF	TGTGCTAAGGCGGGGCAGCGGGGGGACCCTAGGACCCAGTACTTC
17	TRBV5-1	TRBJ1-1	NA	CASSLAMGRGGGTEAFF	TGCGCCAGCAGCTTGGCCATGGGACGGGGGGGCGGCACTGAAGCTTTCTTT
20	TRBV12-5	TRBJ1-1	NA	CASGLVGLRERIPRGTEAFF	TGTGCTAGTGGTTTGGTAGGCCTTCGGGAGCGTATACCCCGGGGCACTGAAGCTTTCTTT